The T cell receptor beta chain described here comes from a study of cytomegalovirus exposure and HLA in healthy donors. Profiling relied on immunoSEQ multiplex PCR, and the TCRdb table lists in-frame clones only, not all of them. The sample yields 300,000 or so clones, around 90% seen once. The CDR3 sequence is 15 residues long. Per germline, CDR1 SGHVS and CDR2 FNYEAQ. V lost 4 bases and J lost 4; bases outside the gene matches: 9. Sample: PBMCs. The source is a man aged 30 to 45 in good health and CMV-seronegative. The V call is TRBV7-6, the J call TRBJ1-1; TRBD1 agrees at 7 bases. CDR3 sequence reads: CASSYPTGPGTEAFF. Here the CDR3 DNA reads TGTGCCAGCAGCTACCCGACAGGGCCGGGCACTGAAGCTTTCTTT.